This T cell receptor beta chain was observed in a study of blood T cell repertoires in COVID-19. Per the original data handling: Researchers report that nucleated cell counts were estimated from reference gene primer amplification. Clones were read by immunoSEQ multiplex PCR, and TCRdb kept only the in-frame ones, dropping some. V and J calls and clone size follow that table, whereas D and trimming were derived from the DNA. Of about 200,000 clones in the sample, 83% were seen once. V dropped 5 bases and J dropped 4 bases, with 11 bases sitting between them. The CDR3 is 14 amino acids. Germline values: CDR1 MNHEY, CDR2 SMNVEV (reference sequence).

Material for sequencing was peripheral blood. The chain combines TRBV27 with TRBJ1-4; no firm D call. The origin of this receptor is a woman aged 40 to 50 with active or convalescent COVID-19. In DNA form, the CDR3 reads TGTGCCAGCAGTCTCAGAGGGAGTAATGAAAAACTGTTTTTT. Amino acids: CASSLRGSNEKLFF.